This TCR beta chain is from a study of T-cell reconstitution after alpha-beta-depleted transplantation in children. This clonotype was recorded many times. Preparation of the TCRbeta library used unique molecular identifiers. TCRdb reprocessed the PCR reads with MiXCR, giving one entry per CDR3 protein. The sample has around 580,000 distinct CDR3 sequences, about 21% seen once. Between the trimmed V and J ends, which lost 5 bases and 1 base, there was a span of 11 bases. This CDR3 spans 14 amino acids. CDR1 MDHEN and CDR2 SYDVKM come from the germline V gene. Material: PBMCs, mostly from graft donor cells, obtained 360 days after TCRalphabeta/CD19-depleted stem cell transplant. This chain joins TRBV28 and TRBJ1-1; tentative D call: TRBD1 (5 bases). The sequence derives from a boy under two years old who had a stem cell transplant for acute myeloid leukemia, so the T cells may come from the graft donor. The CDR3 DNA is TGTGCCAGCAGTCGAATACAGGAGAACACTGAAGCTTTCTTT. This encodes CASSRIQENTEAFF.